The entry that follows covers one T cell receptor beta chain sequence. The source of the sample is a study of T-cell memory formation after mild COVID-19. TCRdb recomputed calls from the 5' RACE reads with MiXCR, one row per CDR3 protein. The sample includes fewer than 400,000 distinct CDR3 sequences, roughly 15% seen only once; the top ten take about a fifth. The sample comprised PBMCs or a T cell subset sorted from them (not recorded which). This TCR was sampled from a man aged 18 to 35 who had mild COVID-19 (a few samples of this study predate the infection). Cell type and time point are not known.

For the CDR3, the DNA is TGCAGTGCTACGGACCAACCGAACACTGAAGCTTTCTTT. Protein: CSATDQPNTEAFF. The rearrangement uses TRBV20-1 and TRBJ1-1; D is unclear. The CDR3 extends over 13 amino acids. The germline gives CDR1 DFQATT, CDR2 SNEGSKA (reference sequence). V was shortened by 4 bases and J by 1 base, with 10 bases between the two germline ends.